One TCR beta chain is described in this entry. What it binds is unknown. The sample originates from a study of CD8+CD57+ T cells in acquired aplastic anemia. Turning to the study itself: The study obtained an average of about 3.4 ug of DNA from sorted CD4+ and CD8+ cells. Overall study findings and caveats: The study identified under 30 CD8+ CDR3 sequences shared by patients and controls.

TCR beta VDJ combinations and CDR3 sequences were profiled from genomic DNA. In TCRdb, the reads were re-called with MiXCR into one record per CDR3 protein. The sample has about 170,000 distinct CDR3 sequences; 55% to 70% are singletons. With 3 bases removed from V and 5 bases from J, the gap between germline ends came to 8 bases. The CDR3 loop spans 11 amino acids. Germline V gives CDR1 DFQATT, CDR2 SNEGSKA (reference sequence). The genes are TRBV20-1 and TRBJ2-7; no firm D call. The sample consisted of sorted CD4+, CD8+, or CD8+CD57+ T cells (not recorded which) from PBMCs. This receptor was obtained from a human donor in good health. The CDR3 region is CSASVLNEQYF. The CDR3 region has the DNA TGCAGTGCTAGTGTTCTCAACGAGCAGTACTTC.